The sample holds a few counts of the clone carrying this TCR beta chain. Its antigen is undetermined. With 1 base removed from V and 2 bases from J, the gap between germline ends came to 18 bases. The germline V gene has CDR1 SGHVS and CDR2 FNYEAQ. The CDR3 contains 18 residues. PCR primers comprised 60 Vbeta and 13 Jbeta primers. The protocol was immunoSEQ multiplex PCR, while the TCRdb copy is restricted to in-frame clones and leaves out a portion. The table records under 100,000 clones, approximately 70% of them present only once. These data come from a study of cytomegalovirus exposure and HLA in healthy donors. Broader study findings: In vitro data verified a few CMV-associated chains as specific for CMV antigens. Roughly uniform depth of sequencing across donors was assumed in presence/absence analyses. In a later analysis, parvovirus B19, influenza, CMV and Epstein-Barr virus appeared linked to several top co-occurrence clusters. A later analysis associated 16,000 or so TCR beta sequences with HLA alleles at a 0.05 false discovery rate.

The V gene is TRBV7-6, the J gene TRBJ2-1; the D is unclear. The clonotype comes from a woman between 50 and 59 years old in good health and CMV-seropositive. The sequencing input was PBMCs. The CDR3 loop is CASSLGSAFTVAYNEQFF. The CDR3 bases are TGTGCCAGCAGCTTAGGGTCCGCCTTTACGGTAGCCTACAATGAGCAGTTCTTC.